What follows are 19 T cell receptor beta chains derived from one specimen sequenced in a study of blood T cell repertoires in COVID-19. Sequencing used immunoSEQ multiplex PCR; TCRdb keeps in-frame clones, though not all of them. The profile shows tens of thousands of clones, roughly 80% of them singletons. The source material was peripheral blood. The receptors were gathered from a human donor with acute or convalescent COVID-19. The donor label of this sample is uncertain.

The chain couples TRBV28 to TRBJ1-4, with D hard to call. This CDR3 comprises 15 residues. The germline V gene encodes CDR1 MDHEN and CDR2 SYDVKM. V lost 6 bases to trimming and J lost 0 bases, with 11 bases between them. The CDR3 sequence is CASRTDTATNEKLFF. The CDR3 DNA sequence: TGTGCCAGCAGAACCGACACCGCAACTAATGAAAAACTGTTTTTT.

This chain connects TRBV5-6 to TRBJ2-7, with D perhaps matching TRBD2 (6 bases). Per germline, CDR1 SGHDT and CDR2 YYEEEE. The CDR3 has 14 amino acids. Trimming took off 4 bases at V and 2 bases at J, with 13 bases between the two ends. The CDR3 bases are TGTGCCAGCAGCGCGGGACTGTCGACCTACGAGCAGTACTTC. Translating gives CASSAGLSTYEQYF.

This chain joins TRBV6-1 and TRBJ1-3; D may be TRBD1 (5 bases). Germline V gene sequence: CDR1 MNHNS, CDR2 SASEGT. This CDR3 spans 17 amino acids. The V end was cut by 1 base, the J end by 6 bases, with 19 bases between. DNA of the CDR3: TGTGCCAGCAGTGAAGGGTCAGGGCCCCTCTTCATAAACACCATATATTTT. As protein: CASSEGSGPLFINTIYF.

This clone was recorded a few times. J is TRBJ2-7 and V is TRBV12-3 or TRBV12-4; the D gene is possibly TRBD1 (5 bases). The CDR3 runs 12 residues. With 4 bases removed from V and 4 bases from J, the gap between germline ends came to 8 bases. CDR3: CASSWGRYEQYF. The CDR3 DNA reads as TGTGCCAGCAGTTGGGGCCGATACGAGCAGTACTTC.

This chain joins TRBV9 and TRBJ1-6; 12 bases align to TRBD1. The germline V gene has CDR1 SGDLS and CDR2 YYNGEE. Germline trimming cut 3 bases from V and 6 bases from J; bases unmatched to any gene: 7. CDR3 length: 17 residues. CDR3 DNA: TGTGCCAGCAGCGGACCGGGACAGGGGGCCCCTAATTCACCCCTCCACTTT. Its protein is CASSGPGQGAPNSPLHF.

The chain joins TRBV5-1 to TRBJ1-1, with 7 bases identical to TRBD1. The length of the CDR3 is 16 residues. V gave up 2 bases and J gave up 1 base; unmatched junction bases: 8. Germline V lookup: CDR1 SGHRS, CDR2 YFSETQ. CDR3 DNA sequence: TGCGCCAGCAGCTTACGACCCGGACAGGAGAACACTGAAGCTTTCTTT. It encodes CASSLRPGQENTEAFF.

V gene TRBV6-5 combines with J gene TRBJ1-3; D call uncertain. The germline V gene has CDR1 MNHEY and CDR2 SVGAGI. Between the trimmed V and J ends, which lost 8 bases and 3 bases, there was a span of 11 bases. The CDR3 contains 13 residues. The CDR3 DNA reads TGTGCCAGCTCTAGCTCTCTTGGAAACACCATATATTTT. Protein: CASSSSLGNTIYF.

The chain carries TRBV9 and TRBJ1-4, with 8 bases lining up with TRBD1. Germline V lookup: CDR1 SGDLS, CDR2 YYNGEE. The CDR3 is made up of 15 amino acids. V lost 3 bases to trimming and J lost 4 bases; unmatched junction nucleotides: 5. CDR3 nucleotide sequence: TGTGCCAGCAGCGCAGGGGGGACAGGTAATGAAAAACTGTTTTTT. This gives the protein CASSAGGTGNEKLFF.

The rearrangement uses TRBV10-2 and TRBJ2-4; 14 bases align to TRBD2. The germline V gene has CDR1 WSHSY and CDR2 SAAADI. The CDR3 runs to 18 residues. J was trimmed by 0 bases and V by 5 bases; bases with no gene match: 6. The CDR3 nucleotides are TGCGCCAGCAGTTTGACTAGCGGGAGGGCTCAAGCCAAAAACATTCAGTACTTC. It is translated as CASSLTSGRAQAKNIQYF.

The chain employs TRBV6-5 and TRBJ2-5, with D possibly being TRBD2 (6 bases). CDR3 length: 15 residues. Trimming shortened V by 6 bases and J by 2 bases, and 16 bases separated the two germline ends. Per the germline V gene, CDR1 is MNHEY and CDR2 is SVGAGI. CDR3 coding DNA: TGTGCCAGCAGCCCCACCCTGGGGGGACAAGAGACCCAGTACTTC. Translated: CASSPTLGGQETQYF.

This clone was found once. In nucleotides, the CDR3 is TGCGCCAGCAGTCAAAATCAGCGACAGGGAGTAGGGGAAAAACTGTTTTTT. Protein sequence: CASSQNQRQGVGEKLFF. This sequence joins TRBV23-1 and TRBJ1-4; 7 bases match TRBD1. TRBV23-1 is an ORF, with its function uncertain. The CDR3 extends over 17 amino acids. V lost 2 bases, J lost 8 bases, and 14 bases stayed unmatched.

The chain links TRBV21-1 to TRBJ1-1; no check of the table's D call, TRBD1, against the DNA was made. TRBV21-1 is assigned pseudogene status. This CDR3 region has 15 residues. CDR3 nucleotide sequence: TGTGAGGGCCTGGGACAGGGCATCATGAACACTGAAGCTTTCTTT. This encodes CEGLGQGIMNTEAFF.

The chain has TRBV9 and TRBJ2-7; the D gene is possibly TRBD2 (5 bases). V was shortened by 1 base and J by 6 bases, with 17 bases between the two germline ends. This CDR3 comprises 15 residues. Germline loops: CDR1 SGDLS, CDR2 YYNGEE. The CDR3: CASSVSGTPVSEQYF. As DNA, the CDR3 is TGTGCCAGCAGCGTATCGGGAACTCCTGTCAGCGAGCAGTACTTC.

V is TRBV6-6 and J is TRBJ1-2; perhaps TRBD1 as D (6 bases). The germline V gene has CDR1 MNHNY and CDR2 SVGAGI (reference sequence). This CDR3 is built from 15 residues. Trimming shortened V by 0 bases and J by 7 bases, and 15 bases separated the two germline ends. The CDR3 sequence: CASSYSGPTGAGYTF. The DNA of the CDR3 is TGTGCCAGCAGTTACTCCGGCCCGACAGGTGCTGGCTACACCTTC.

V is TRBV5-6 and J is TRBJ1-1; 7 bases are shared with TRBD1. The CDR3 length is 13 residues. V dropped 8 bases and J dropped 8; count of bases not matched to a gene: 12. Germline assignment: CDR1 SGHDT and CDR2 YYEEEE. CDR3 region: CASKGQFRNEAFF. In nucleotides, the CDR3 is TGTGCCAGTAAGGGACAGTTCAGGAACGAAGCTTTCTTT.

The V call is TRBV6-2 or TRBV6-3, the J call TRBJ2-7, with 8 bases matching TRBD1. Germline V CDR1 and CDR2: MNHEY, SVGEGT. This CDR3 contains 14 residues. Unmatched junction bases numbered 7, after V lost 5 bases and J lost 4 bases. The CDR3 nucleotides read TGTGCCAGCAGTCACCGGGACAGGCCATACGAGCAGTACTTC. Protein sequence: CASSHRDRPYEQYF.

V usage is TRBV5-6 and J usage is TRBJ1-1; possible D gene TRBD1, 5 bases. The CDR3 loop spans 14 amino acids. Trimming pared 1 base from V and 5 bases from J, leaving 12 bases between. In germline, CDR1 is SGHDT, CDR2 YYEEEE. The CDR3 spells CASSLSGAWTEAFF. The CDR3 bases are TGTGCCAGCAGCTTGAGCGGGGCATGGACTGAAGCTTTCTTT.

This sequence joins TRBV11-2 and TRBJ2-1; TRBD2 is a possible D gene (7 bases). This CDR3 region has 14 residues. Germline lookup yields CDR1 SGHAT and CDR2 FQNNGV. Trimming shortened V by 4 bases and J by 3 bases, and 10 bases separated the two germline ends. In DNA, the CDR3 is TGTGCCAGCAGCTCGGGGGGCCACTACAATGAGCAGTTCTTC. It yields the protein CASSSGGHYNEQFF.

The chain joins TRBV19 to TRBJ1-6; D call uncertain. The V and J ends lost 4 bases and 0 bases respectively, with 10 bases between them. The germline V gene encodes CDR1 LNHDA and CDR2 SQIVND (reference sequence). The CDR3 contains 16 residues. CDR3 in amino acids: CASSTDGSSYNSPLHF. CDR3 nucleotide sequence: TGTGCCAGTAGTACCGACGGGAGCTCCTATAATTCACCCCTCCACTTT.